This is a list of T cell receptor beta chains from one sample in a study of blood T cell repertoires in COVID-19. Clones were sequenced by immunoSEQ multiplex PCR, and TCRdb holds only the in-frame ones, with some missing. The table lists about 120,000 clones, 85% to 90% of them singletons. Specimen: peripheral blood. These receptors originate from a man aged 65-85 years with active or convalescent COVID-19. CDR3s include the opening cysteine and the closing phenylalanine or tryptophan. A D gene is named only where the DNA matches it firmly. Clone sizes are given selectively: once, few, many, or a class where the clone is expanded.

>TRBJ2-5|few|TRBV10-3|NA
CAISDGGTQETQYF
TGTGCCATCAGTGATGGAGGGACTCAAGAGACCCAGTACTTC
>TRBJ1-3|NA|TRBV7-2|TRBD1
CASSGDRDFGNTIYF
TGTGCCAGCAGCGGGGACAGGGATTTCGGAAACACCATATATTTT
>TRBJ1-3|NA|TRBV28|NA
CASSPPGTYGNTIYF
TGTGCCAGCAGTCCTCCCGGGACTTACGGAAACACCATATATTTT
>TRBJ1-1|NA|TRBV29-1|TRBD1
CSARQGEGTEAFF
TGCAGCGCTAGACAGGGTGAGGGCACTGAAGCTTTCTTT
>TRBJ2-2|NA|TRBV6-5|NA
CASRHEPRTGELFF
TGTGCCAGCAGGCACGAACCCAGAACCGGGGAGCTGTTTTTT
>TRBJ2-7|NA|TRBV28|NA
CASIRGPSYEQYF
TGTGCCAGCATACGCGGGCCCTCCTACGAGCAGTACTTC
>TRBJ2-1|NA|TRBV9|NA
CASSPLSGPYNEQFF
TGTGCCAGCAGCCCTCTTAGCGGACCTTACAATGAGCAGTTCTTC
>TRBJ2-5|NA|TRBV28|TRBD2
CASRRENLGTQYF
TGTGCCAGCAGGCGGGAGAATCTAGGGACCCAGTACTTC
>TRBJ1-1|NA|TRBV19|NA
CASSRVGGNTEAFF
TGTGCCAGTAGTAGAGTCGGGGGGAACACTGAAGCTTTCTTT
>TRBJ2-7|NA|TRBV23-1|TRBD1
CASTIGTATYEQYF
TGCGCCAGTACTATTGGGACAGCTACCTACGAGCAGTACTTC
>TRBJ2-7|NA|TRBV14|TRBD2
CASSRLAGELDEQYF
TGTGCCAGCAGCCGACTAGCGGGAGAGCTCGACGAGCAGTACTTC